The T cell receptor beta chain described here comes from a study of blood T cell repertoires in COVID-19. The germline V gene encodes CDR1 MNHEY and CDR2 SVGAGI. The CDR3 has 15 residues. The trim removed 7 bases at V and 5 bases at J, leaving 6 bases unmatched. The assay was immunoSEQ multiplex PCR, and TCRdb's table has in-frame clones only and misses some. Found here are about 200,000 clones, about 80% of them singletons; the top ten hold 6.9%. This clone was seen more than once but under ten times. Sequencing was done on a sample of peripheral blood. This TCR came from a human donor with acute or convalescent COVID-19. The donor label of this sample is uncertain. The rearrangement links TRBV6-5 to TRBJ2-2; 11 bases match TRBD2. The CDR3 here is CASKPGLADTGELFF. Here the CDR3 DNA reads TGTGCCAGCAAGCCGGGACTAGCGGATACCGGGGAGCTGTTTTTT.